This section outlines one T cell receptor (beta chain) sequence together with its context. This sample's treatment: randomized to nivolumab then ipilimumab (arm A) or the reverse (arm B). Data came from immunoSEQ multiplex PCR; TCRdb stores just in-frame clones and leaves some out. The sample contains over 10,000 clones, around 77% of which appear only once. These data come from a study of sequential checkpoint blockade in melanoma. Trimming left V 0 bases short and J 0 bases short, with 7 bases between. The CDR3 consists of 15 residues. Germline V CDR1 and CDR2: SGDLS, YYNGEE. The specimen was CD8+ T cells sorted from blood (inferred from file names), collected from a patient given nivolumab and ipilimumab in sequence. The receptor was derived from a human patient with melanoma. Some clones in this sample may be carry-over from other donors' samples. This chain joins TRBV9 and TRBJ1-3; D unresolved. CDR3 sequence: CASSVELVSGNTIYF. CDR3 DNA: TGTGCCAGCAGCGTAGAGCTGGTCTCTGGAAACACCATATATTTT.